This T cell receptor beta chain was sequenced in a study of cytomegalovirus exposure and HLA in healthy donors. Study-wide points: Testing in vitro showed a few CMV-associated chains specific for CMV antigens.

The donors were members of the validation cohort, which comprised about 120 subjects and was separate from the first cohort of 666 subjects. Using immunoSEQ multiplex PCR, the repertoire was profiled, and TCRdb retains in-frame clones only, with some absent. The table has about 98,000 clones, more than 75% seen once; the top ten hold 6.3%. A note on this clone: Its antigen remains unknown.

In germline, CDR1 is LGHNA, CDR2 YSLEER. The CDR3 extends over 14 amino acids. Between the trimmed V and J ends, which lost 4 bases and 0 bases, there was a span of 10 bases. The receptor was derived from a man in his late teens or twenties in good health and CMV-seropositive. This rearrangement joins TRBV4-3 to TRBJ2-7; D is perhaps TRBD2 (5 bases). Sequencing input: PBMCs. The DNA of the CDR3 is TGCGCCAGCAGCCTCGGTCGGGGCTCCTACGAGCAGTACTTC. Encoded protein: CASSLGRGSYEQYF.